This T cell receptor beta chain originates from a study of shared clonotypes between healthy human individuals. A note on this clone: Its target is not known.

When replicate PCRs were run on sorted subsets, they used approximately 0.2 ug DNA, around 33,000 T cell genomes. Clones were sequenced by immunoSEQ multiplex PCR, and TCRdb holds only the in-frame ones, with some missing. In the table there are around 1.6 million clones, nearly 99% of which are singletons. Findings and caveats of the study: Expectations were that clonotype sharing among donors would be affected by sequencing depth. Non-shared clonotypes had lower generation probabilities than those shared by all four donors. Blood was the sole source, and tissue repertoires probably differ.

The CDR3 extends over 14 amino acids. Germline CDR1 and CDR2: SGHRS and YFSETQ. The J segment lost 6 bases and the V segment lost 4 bases, leaving 5 bases of the junction unmatched. The source of this sequence is a man aged 25-45 years in good health. The chain uses TRBV5-1 and TRBJ2-2; 8 bases line up with TRBD2. Input material: naive CD4+ T cells sorted from blood. Subset indicated: CD45RA+ positively selected. CDR3: CASSQQRESGELFF. For the CDR3, the DNA is TGCGCCAGCAGCCAACAGCGGGAGTCCGGGGAGCTGTTTTTT.